This TCR beta chain was captured in a study of CD8 T cells in ankylosing spondylitis. General study results and limits: It appeared that ankylosing spondylitis blood was characterized by a TCR beta motif of under ten highly homologous variants. The study looked at matched synovial fluid samples from ankylosing spondylitis patients. Disease-linked clones were reported to be significantly enriched there.

V dropped 9 bases and J dropped 0 bases, with 15 bases sitting between them. The CDR3 totals 15 residues. The germline V gene encodes CDR1 MNHEY and CDR2 SMNVEV (reference sequence). Ten or more counts support this clonotype. Its matching antigen is unknown. MiXCR, applied by TCRdb to the 5' RACE reads, yields one record per CDR3 protein. The repertoire holds some 200,000 distinct CDR3 sequences, with about 7% as singletons. The chain recombines TRBV27 with TRBJ1-5, with D possibly matching TRBD1 (6 bases). This receptor was obtained from a male donor with ankylosing spondylitis. The sequencing sample was made of blood, either unsorted or a sorted T cell fraction (not recorded which). The CDR3 spells CASSQGSYSNQPQHF. CDR3 DNA: TGTGCCAGTTCACAGGGATCTTATAGCAATCAGCCCCAGCATTTT.